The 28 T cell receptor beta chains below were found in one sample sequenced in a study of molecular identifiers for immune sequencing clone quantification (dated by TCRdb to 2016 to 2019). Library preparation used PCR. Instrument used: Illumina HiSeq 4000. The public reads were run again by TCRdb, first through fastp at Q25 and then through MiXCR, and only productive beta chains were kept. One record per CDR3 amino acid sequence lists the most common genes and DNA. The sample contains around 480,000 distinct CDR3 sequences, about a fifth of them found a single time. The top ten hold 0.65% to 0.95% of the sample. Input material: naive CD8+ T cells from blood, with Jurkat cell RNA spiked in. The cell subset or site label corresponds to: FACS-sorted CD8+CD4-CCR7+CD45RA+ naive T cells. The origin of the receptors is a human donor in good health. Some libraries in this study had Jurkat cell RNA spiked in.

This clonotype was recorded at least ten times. CDR3 bases: TGCAGCGTTGAAGGAGGCACTGAAGCTTTCTTT. Encoded protein: CSVEGGTEAFF. The rearrangement uses TRBV29-1 and TRBJ1-1; D is ambiguous. The CDR3 runs to 11 residues. V was pared by 1 base and J by 4 bases, with 4 bases between. Germline CDR1 SQVTM, CDR2 ANQGSEA.

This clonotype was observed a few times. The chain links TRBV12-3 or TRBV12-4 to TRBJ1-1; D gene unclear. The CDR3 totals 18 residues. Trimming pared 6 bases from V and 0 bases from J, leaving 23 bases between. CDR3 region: CASRGPGRKGRMNTEAFF. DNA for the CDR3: TGTGCCAGCAGAGGGCCGGGTCGGAAAGGTCGGATGAACACTGAAGCTTTCTTT.

The CDR3 DNA reads as TGTGCCAGCAGCCCGGGAGGAAGGGCTATCAAGGAGACCCAGTACTTC. This translates into CASSPGGRAIKETQYF. The chain has TRBV5-5 and TRBJ2-5, with 7 bases that match TRBD2. With 4 bases clipped from V and 5 bases from J, the junction kept 14 bases outside the gene matches. CDR3 length equals 16 residues. The germline gives CDR1 SGHKS, CDR2 YYEKEE (reference sequence).

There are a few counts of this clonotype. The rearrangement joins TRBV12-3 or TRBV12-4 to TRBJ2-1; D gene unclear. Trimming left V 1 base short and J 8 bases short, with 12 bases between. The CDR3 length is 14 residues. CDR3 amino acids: CASSLGRWTDEQFF. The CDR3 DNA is TGTGCCAGCAGTTTAGGCCGGTGGACCGATGAGCAGTTCTTC.

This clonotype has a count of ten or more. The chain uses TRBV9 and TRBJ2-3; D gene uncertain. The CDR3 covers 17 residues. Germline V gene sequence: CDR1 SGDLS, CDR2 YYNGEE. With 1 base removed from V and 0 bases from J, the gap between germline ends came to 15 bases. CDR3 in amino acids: CASSVSAGLTSTDTQYF. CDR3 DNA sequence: TGTGCCAGCAGCGTATCTGCAGGCCTAACTAGCACAGATACGCAGTATTTT.

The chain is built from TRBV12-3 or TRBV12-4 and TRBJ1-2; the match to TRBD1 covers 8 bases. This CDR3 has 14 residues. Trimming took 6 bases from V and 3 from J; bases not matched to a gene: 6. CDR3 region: CASRPPGQDYGYTF. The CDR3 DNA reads TGTGCCAGCAGACCACCGGGACAGGACTATGGCTACACCTTC.

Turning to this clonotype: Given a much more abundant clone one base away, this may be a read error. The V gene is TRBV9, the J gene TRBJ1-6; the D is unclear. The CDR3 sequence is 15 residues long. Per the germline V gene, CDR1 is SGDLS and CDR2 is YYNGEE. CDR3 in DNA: TGTGCCAGCAGCGCCCGACAAGGTCTTAATTTACCCCTCCACTTT. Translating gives CASSARQGLNLPLHF. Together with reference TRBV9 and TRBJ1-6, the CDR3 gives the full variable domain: DSGVTQTPKHLITATGQRVTLRCSPRSGDLSVYWYQQSLDQGLQFLIQYYNGEERAKGNILERFSAQQFPDLHSELNLSSLELGDSALYFCASSARQGLNLPLHFGNGTRLTVT.

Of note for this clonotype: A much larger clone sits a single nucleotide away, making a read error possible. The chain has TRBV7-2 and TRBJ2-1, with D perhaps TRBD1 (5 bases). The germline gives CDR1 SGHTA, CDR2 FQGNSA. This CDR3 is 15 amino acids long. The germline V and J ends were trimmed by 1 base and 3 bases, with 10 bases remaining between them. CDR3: CASSLGGGDYNEQFF. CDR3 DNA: TGTGCCAGCAGCTTAGGGGGCGGCGACTACAATGAGCAGTTCTTC.

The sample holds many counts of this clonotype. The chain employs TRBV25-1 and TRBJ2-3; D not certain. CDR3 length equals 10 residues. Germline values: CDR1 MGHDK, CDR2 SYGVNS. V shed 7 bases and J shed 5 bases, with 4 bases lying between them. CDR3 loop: CASTGDTQYF. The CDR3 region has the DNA TGTGCCAGCACCGGAGATACGCAGTATTTT.

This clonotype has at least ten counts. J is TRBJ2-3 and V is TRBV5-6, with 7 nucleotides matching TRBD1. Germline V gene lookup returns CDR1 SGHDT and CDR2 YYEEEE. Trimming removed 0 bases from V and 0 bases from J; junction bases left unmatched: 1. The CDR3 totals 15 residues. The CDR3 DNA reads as TGTGCCAGCAGCTTGGACAGGGGAAGCACAGATACGCAGTATTTT. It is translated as CASSLDRGSTDTQYF.

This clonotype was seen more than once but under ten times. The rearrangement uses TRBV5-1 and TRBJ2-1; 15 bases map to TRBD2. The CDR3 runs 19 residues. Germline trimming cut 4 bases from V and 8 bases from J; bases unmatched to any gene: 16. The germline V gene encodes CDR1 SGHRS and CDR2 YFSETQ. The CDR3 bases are TGCGCCAGCAGCCCCCCTGCCTGGACTAGCGGGGGGGCCTGGGATGAGCAGTTCTTC. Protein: CASSPPAWTSGGAWDEQFF.

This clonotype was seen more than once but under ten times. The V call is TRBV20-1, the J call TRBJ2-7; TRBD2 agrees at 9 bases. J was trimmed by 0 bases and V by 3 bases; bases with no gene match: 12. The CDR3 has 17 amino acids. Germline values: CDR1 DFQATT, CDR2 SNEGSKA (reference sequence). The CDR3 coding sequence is TGCAGTGCTAGTGGCCTAGCGGGGTCCAGCAGCTCCTACGAGCAGTACTTC. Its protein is CSASGLAGSSSSYEQYF.

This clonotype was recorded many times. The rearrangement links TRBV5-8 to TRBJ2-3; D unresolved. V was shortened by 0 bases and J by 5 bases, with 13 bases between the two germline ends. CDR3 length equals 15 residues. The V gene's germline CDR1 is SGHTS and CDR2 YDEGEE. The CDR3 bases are TGTGCCAGCAGCTTGGAGGCTACCATGGGAGATACGCAGTATTTT. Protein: CASSLEATMGDTQYF.

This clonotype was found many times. The CDR3, as DNA: TGCGCCAGCAGCTTGGGTTACGGGATCTACGAGCAGTACTTC. Residues: CASSLGYGIYEQYF. V is TRBV5-1 and J is TRBJ2-7, with D maybe TRBD2 (5 bases). Trimming stripped 0 bases from V and 3 bases from J, with 10 bases between. The V gene's germline CDR1 is SGHRS and CDR2 YFSETQ. The CDR3 has 14 residues.

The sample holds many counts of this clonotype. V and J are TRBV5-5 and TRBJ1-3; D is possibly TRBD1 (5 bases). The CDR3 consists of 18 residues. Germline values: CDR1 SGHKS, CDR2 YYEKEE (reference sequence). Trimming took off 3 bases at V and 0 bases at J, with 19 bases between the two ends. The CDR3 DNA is TGTGCCAGCAGCTCCACATACCCAGAGGGGTACTCTGGAAACACCATATATTTT. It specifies CASSSTYPEGYSGNTIYF. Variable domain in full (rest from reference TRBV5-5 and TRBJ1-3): DAGVTQSPTHLIKTRGQQVTLRCSPISGHKSVSWYQQVLGQGPQFIFQYYEKEERGRGNFPDRFSARQFPNYSSELNVNALLLGDSALYLCASSSTYPEGYSGNTIYFGEGSWLTVV.

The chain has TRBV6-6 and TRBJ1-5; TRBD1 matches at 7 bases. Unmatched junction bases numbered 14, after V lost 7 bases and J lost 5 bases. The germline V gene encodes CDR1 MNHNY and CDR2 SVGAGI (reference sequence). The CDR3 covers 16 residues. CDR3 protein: CASTWVLGGSDQPQHF. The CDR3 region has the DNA TGTGCCAGCACCTGGGTTCTAGGGGGCTCGGATCAGCCCCAGCATTTT.

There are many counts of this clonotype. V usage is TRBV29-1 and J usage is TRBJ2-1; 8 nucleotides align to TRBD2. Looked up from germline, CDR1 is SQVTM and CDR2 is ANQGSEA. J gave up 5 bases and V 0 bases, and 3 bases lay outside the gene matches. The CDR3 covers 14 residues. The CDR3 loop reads CSVEELAVDNEQFF. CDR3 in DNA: TGCAGCGTTGAAGAACTAGCGGTCGACAATGAGCAGTTCTTC.

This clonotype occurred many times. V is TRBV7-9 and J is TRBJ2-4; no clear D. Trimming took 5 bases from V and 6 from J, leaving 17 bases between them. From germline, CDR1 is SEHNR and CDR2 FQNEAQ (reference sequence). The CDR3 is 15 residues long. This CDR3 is CASSPVPGPGNIQYF. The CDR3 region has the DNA TGTGCCAGCAGCCCAGTCCCCGGCCCGGGAAACATTCAGTACTTC.

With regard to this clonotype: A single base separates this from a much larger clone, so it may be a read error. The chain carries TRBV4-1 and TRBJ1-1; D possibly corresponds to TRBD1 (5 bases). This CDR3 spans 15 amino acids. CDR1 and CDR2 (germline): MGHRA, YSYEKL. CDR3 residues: CASNQRRGKNTEAFF. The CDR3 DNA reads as TGCGCCAGCAACCAAAGACGGGGGAAGAACACTGAAGCTTTCTTT.

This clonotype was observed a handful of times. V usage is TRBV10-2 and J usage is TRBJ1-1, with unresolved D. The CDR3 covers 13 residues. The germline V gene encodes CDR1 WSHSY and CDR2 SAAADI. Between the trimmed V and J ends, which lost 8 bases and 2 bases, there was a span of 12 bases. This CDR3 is CASRDNSNTEAFF. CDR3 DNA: TGCGCCAGCCGCGACAATAGTAACACTGAAGCTTTCTTT.

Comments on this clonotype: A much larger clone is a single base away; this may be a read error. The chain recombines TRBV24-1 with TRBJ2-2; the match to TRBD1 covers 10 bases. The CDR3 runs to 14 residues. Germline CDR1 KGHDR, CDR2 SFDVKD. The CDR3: CATGTGDLPGELLF. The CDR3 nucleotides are TGTGCCACCGGGACAGGGGATCTCCCCGGGGAGCTGCTTTTT.

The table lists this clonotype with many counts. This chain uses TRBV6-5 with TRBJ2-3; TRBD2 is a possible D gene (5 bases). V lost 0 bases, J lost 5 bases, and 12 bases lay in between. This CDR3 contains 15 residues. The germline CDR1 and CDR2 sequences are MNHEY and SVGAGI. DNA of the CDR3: TGTGCCAGCAGTTACTCGGGTTACGCGGGAGATACGCAGTATTTT. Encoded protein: CASSYSGYAGDTQYF.

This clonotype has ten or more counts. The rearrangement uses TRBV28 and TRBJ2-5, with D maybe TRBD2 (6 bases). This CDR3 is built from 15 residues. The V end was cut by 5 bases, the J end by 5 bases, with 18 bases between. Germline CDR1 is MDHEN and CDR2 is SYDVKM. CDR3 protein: CASSTDSVGGETQYF. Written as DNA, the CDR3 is TGTGCCAGCAGTACCGACTCAGTCGGAGGGGAGACCCAGTACTTC. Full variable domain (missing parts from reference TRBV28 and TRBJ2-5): DVKVTQSSRYLVKRTGEKVFLECVQDMDHENMFWYRQDPGLGLRLIYFSYDVKMKEKGDIPEGYSVSREKKERFSLILESASTNQTSMYLCASSTDSVGGETQYFGPGTRLLVL.

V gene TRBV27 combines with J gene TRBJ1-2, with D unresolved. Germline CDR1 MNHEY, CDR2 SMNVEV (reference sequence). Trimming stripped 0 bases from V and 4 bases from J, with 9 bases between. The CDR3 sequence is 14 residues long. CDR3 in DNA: TGTGCCAGCAGTTTATCTGGGTTAGGCTATGGCTACACCTTC. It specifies CASSLSGLGYGYTF.

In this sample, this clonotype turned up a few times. The CDR3, as DNA: TGCGCCAGCAGCCAAGCCGTACACGCTGAAGCTTTCTTT. As protein: CASSQAVHAEAFF. The chain has TRBV4-3 and TRBJ1-1; D is ambiguous. Trimming removed 1 base at V and 6 bases at J, with 9 bases between. The CDR3 is made up of 13 amino acids. The germline gives CDR1 LGHNA, CDR2 YSLEER.

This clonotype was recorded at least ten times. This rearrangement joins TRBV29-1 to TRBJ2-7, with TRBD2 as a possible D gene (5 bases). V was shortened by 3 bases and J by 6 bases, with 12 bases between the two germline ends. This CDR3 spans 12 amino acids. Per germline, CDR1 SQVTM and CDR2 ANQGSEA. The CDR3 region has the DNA TGCAGCGTTGACATGGGTCGGGGCGAGCAGTACTTC. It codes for CSVDMGRGEQYF.

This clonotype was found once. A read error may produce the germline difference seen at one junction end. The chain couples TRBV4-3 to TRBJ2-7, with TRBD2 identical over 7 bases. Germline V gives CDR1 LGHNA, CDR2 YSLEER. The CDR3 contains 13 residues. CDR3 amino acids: CASSPGLVYEQHF. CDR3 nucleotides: TGCGCCAGCAGCCCCGGACTAGTCTACGAGCAGCACTTC.

The CDR3 loop reads CASSIGGTMDTQYF. The CDR3 DNA follows: TGTGCCAGTAGTATTGGCGGTACTATGGATACGCAGTATTTT. The rearrangement joins TRBV19 to TRBJ2-3; D call uncertain. In germline, CDR1 is LNHDA, CDR2 SQIVND (reference sequence). The V and J ends lost 3 bases and 6 bases respectively, with 13 bases between them. This CDR3 comprises 14 residues.